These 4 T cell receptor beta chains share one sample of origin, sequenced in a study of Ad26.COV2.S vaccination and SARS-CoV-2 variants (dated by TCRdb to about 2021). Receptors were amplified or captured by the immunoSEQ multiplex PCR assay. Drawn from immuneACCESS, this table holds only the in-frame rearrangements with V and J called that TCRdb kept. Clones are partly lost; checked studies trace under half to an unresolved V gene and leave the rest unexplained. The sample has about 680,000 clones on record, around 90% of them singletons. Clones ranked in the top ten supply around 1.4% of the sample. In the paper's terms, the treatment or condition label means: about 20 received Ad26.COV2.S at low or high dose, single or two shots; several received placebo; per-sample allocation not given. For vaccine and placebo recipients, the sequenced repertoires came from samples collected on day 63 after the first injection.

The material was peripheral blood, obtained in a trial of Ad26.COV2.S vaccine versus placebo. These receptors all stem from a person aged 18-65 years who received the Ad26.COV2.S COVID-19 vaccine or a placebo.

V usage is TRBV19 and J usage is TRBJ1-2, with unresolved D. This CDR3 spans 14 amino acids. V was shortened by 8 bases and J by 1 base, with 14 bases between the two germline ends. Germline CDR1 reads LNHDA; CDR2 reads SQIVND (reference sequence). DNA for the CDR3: TGTGCCAGTCGTGGAGGAGCGCTTAACTATGGCTACACCTTC. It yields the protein CASRGGALNYGYTF. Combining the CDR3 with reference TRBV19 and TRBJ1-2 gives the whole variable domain DGGITQSPKYLFRKEGQNVTLSCEQNLNHDAMYWYRQDPGQGLRLIYYSQIVNDFQKGDIAEGYSVSREKKESFPLTVTSAQKNPTAFYLCASRGGALNYGYTFGSGTRLTVV.

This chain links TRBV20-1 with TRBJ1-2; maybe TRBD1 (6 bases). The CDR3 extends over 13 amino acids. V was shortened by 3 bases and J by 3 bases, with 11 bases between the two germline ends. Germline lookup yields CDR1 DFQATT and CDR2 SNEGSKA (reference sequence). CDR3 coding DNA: TGCAGTGCTAGTTCGGGGGCGGACTATGGCTACACCTTC. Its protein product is CSASSGADYGYTF.

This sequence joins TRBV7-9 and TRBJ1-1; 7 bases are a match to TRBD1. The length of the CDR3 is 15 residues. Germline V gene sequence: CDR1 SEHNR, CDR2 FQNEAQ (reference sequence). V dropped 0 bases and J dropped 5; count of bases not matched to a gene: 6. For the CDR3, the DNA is TGTGCCAGCAGCTTAGCGCAGGGGGAGGAAACTGAAGCTTTCTTT. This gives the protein CASSLAQGEETEAFF.

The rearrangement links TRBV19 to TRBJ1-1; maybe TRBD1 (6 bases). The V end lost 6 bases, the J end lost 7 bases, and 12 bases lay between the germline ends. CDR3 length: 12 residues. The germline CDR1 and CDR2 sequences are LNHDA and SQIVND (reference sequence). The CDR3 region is CASRQGGNEAFF. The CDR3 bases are TGTGCCAGTAGGCAAGGGGGGAATGAAGCTTTCTTT. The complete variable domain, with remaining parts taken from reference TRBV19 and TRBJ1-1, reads DGGITQSPKYLFRKEGQNVTLSCEQNLNHDAMYWYRQDPGQGLRLIYYSQIVNDFQKGDIAEGYSVSREKKESFPLTVTSAQKNPTAFYLCASRQGGNEAFFGQGTRLTVV.